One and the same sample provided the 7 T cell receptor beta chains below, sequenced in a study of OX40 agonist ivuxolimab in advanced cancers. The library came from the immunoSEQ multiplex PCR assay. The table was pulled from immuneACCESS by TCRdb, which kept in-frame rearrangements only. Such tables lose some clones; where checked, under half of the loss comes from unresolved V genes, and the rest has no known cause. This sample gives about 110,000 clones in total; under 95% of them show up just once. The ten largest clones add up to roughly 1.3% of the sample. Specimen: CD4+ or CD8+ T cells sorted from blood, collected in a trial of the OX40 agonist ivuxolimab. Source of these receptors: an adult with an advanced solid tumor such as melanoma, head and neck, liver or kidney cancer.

The DNA for the CDR3 is TGCGCCAGCAGCTTGGGCAAGAACACTGAAGCTTTCTTT. Its protein is CASSLGKNTEAFF. The chain links TRBV5-1 to TRBJ1-1; D not resolved. CDR3 size: 13 residues. Trimming cost V 0 bases and J 1 base, with 4 bases left between them. Germline V CDR1 and CDR2: SGHRS, YFSETQ.

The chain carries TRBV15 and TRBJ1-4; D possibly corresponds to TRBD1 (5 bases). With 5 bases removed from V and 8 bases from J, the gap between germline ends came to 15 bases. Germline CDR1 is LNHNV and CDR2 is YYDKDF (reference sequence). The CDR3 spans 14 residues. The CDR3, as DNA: TGTGCCACCAGCTTCCGGGACTCTGGAGAAAAACTGTTTTTT. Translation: CATSFRDSGEKLFF. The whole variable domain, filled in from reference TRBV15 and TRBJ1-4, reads DAMVIQNPRYQVTQFGKPVTLSCSQTLNHNVMYWYQQKSSQAPKLLFHYYDKDFNNEADTPDNFQSRRPNTSFCFLDIRSPGLGDTAMYLCATSFRDSGEKLFFGSGTQLSVL.

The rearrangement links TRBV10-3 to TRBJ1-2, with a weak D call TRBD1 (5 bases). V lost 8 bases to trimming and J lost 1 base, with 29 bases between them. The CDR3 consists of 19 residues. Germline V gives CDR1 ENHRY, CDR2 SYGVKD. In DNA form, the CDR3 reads TGTGCCATCCCGAGGGGTCAACTCGAACTAAATGGACTTAACTATGGCTACACCTTC. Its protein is CAIPRGQLELNGLNYGYTF.

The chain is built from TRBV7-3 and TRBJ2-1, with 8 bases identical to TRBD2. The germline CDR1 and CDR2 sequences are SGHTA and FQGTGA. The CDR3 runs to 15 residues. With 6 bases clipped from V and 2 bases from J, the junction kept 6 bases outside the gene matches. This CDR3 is CASSRSGGAYNEQFF. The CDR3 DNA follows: TGTGCCAGCAGTCGGAGCGGGGGTGCCTACAATGAGCAGTTCTTC.

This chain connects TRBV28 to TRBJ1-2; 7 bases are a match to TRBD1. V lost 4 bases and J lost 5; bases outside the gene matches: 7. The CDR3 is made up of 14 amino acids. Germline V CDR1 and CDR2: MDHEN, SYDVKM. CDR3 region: CASSYRSRGYGYTF. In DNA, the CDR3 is TGTGCCAGCAGTTATCGGTCCAGGGGGTATGGCTACACCTTC.

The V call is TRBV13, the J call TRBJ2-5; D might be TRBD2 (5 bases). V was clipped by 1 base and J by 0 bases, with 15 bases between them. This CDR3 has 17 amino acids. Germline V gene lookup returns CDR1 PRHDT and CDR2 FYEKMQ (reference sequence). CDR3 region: CASSLESSGWYQETQYF. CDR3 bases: TGTGCCAGCAGCTTAGAATCCAGCGGTTGGTACCAAGAGACCCAGTACTTC. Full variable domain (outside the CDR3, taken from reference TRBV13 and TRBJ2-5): AAGVIQSPRHLIKEKRETATLKCYPIPRHDTVYWYQQGPGQDPQFLISFYEKMQSDKGSIPDRFSAQQFSDYHSELNMSSLELGDSALYFCASSLESSGWYQETQYFGPGTRLLVL.

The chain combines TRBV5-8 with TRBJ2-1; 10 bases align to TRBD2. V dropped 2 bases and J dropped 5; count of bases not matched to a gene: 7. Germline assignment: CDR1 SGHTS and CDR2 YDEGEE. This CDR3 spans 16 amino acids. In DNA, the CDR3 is TGTGCCAGCAGCTTTCCAGCGGGAGGGCCCGACAATGAGCAGTTCTTC. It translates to CASSFPAGGPDNEQFF.